Each of the 15 T cell receptor beta chains below was sequenced from the same sample in a study of chemoradiotherapy in HPV16-positive cancers. The repertoire was sequenced with immunoSEQ multiplex PCR; TCRdb's copy has only in-frame clones and lacks some. The profile shows 20,000 to 30,000 clones, approximately 93% of them singletons. This sample was gathered from a patient who underwent chemoradiotherapy. Every receptor here comes from a human donor with HPV-associated anogenital cancer.

This chain links TRBV28 with TRBJ2-7; TRBD1 matches at 8 bases. This CDR3 spans 15 amino acids. V shed 5 bases and J 2 bases; nucleotides not matched to a gene: 8. Germline V gene sequence: CDR1 MDHEN, CDR2 SYDVKM. The chain's CDR3 is CASSLPGTGPYEQYF. The CDR3 DNA reads TGTGCCAGCAGTCTACCCGGGACAGGCCCCTACGAGCAGTACTTC.

This chain connects TRBV13 to TRBJ1-2; 7 nucleotides agree with TRBD1. The J segment lost 4 bases and the V segment lost 5 bases, leaving 7 bases of the junction unmatched. Germline V gene data show CDR1 as PRHDT and CDR2 as FYEKMQ (reference sequence). The CDR3 has 14 amino acids. CDR3 DNA: TGTGCCAGCAGCCTAGACAGGGCCGCCTATGGCTACACCTTC. Residues: CASSLDRAAYGYTF.

This clone was found once. The V call is TRBV2, the J call TRBJ1-1; D unclear. Trimming removed 9 bases at V and 0 bases at J, with 11 bases between. The CDR3 has 13 residues. CDR1 is SNHLY and CDR2 is FYNNEI in the germline V gene. DNA for the CDR3: TGTGCCAGGGTGTCCAGAATGAACACTGAAGCTTTCTTT. It is translated as CARVSRMNTEAFF.

The chain joins TRBV6-1 to TRBJ2-5, with D perhaps matching TRBD1 (5 bases). CDR3 length equals 12 residues. CDR1 and CDR2 from the germline V gene are MNHNS and SASEGT. The V end was cut by 6 bases, the J end by 5 bases, with 10 bases between. The DNA for the CDR3 is TGTGCCAGCAGGGGGCTGGGGGAGACCCAGTACTTC. It encodes CASRGLGETQYF.

The V and J genes are TRBV27 and TRBJ2-3; D is uncertain. The CDR3 length is 14 residues. V was trimmed by 3 bases and J by 0 bases, leaving 7 bases between them. Germline assignment: CDR1 MNHEY and CDR2 SMNVEV (reference sequence). The DNA of the CDR3 is TGTGCCAGCAGTTTTCACGCGAGCACAGATACGCAGTATTTT. This codes for CASSFHASTDTQYF.

J is TRBJ1-4 and V is TRBV28; no reliable D call. Trimming removed 8 bases from V and 4 bases from J, with 8 bases in between. Germline values: CDR1 MDHEN, CDR2 SYDVKM. The CDR3 is made up of 12 amino acids. The CDR3 here is CASLDRNEKLFF. CDR3 nucleotide sequence: TGTGCCAGCCTCGACCGTAATGAAAAACTGTTTTTT.

This clone was picked up one time. J is TRBJ2-5 and V is TRBV28; unclear D gene. Germline lookup yields CDR1 MDHEN and CDR2 SYDVKM. This CDR3 region has 15 residues. Trimming left V 1 base short and J 1 base short, with 10 bases between. CDR3 coding DNA: TGTGCCAGCAGTTTATCGGGTAGGGTCCAAGAGACCCAGTACTTC. It yields the protein CASSLSGRVQETQYF.

V usage is TRBV9 and J usage is TRBJ2-5; TRBD1 or TRBD2 may be the D gene (5 bases each). Germline loops: CDR1 SGDLS, CDR2 YYNGEE. CDR3 size: 14 residues. The V end lost 0 bases, the J end lost 5 bases, and 11 bases lay between the germline ends. The CDR3 reads CASSVGLAGETQYF. The CDR3 region has the DNA TGTGCCAGCAGCGTAGGGCTAGCAGGGGAGACCCAGTACTTC.

The chain carries TRBV11-2 and TRBJ2-3; D is uncertain. CDR3 size: 13 residues. In germline, CDR1 is SGHAT, CDR2 FQNNGV. V was trimmed by 5 bases and J by 4 bases, leaving 10 bases between them. The CDR3: CASSTSSSDTQYF. CDR3 sequence (DNA): TGTGCCAGCAGCACATCGAGTTCAGATACGCAGTATTTT. The whole variable domain, remainder taken from reference TRBV11-2 and TRBJ2-3, is EAGVAQSPRYKIIEKRQSVAFWCNPISGHATLYWYQQILGQGPKLLIQFQNNGVVDDSQLPKDRFSAERLKGVDSTLKIQPAKLEDSAVYLCASSTSSSDTQYFGPGTRLTVL.

This clone was picked up one time. The V gene is TRBV19, the J gene TRBJ1-5, with 8 bases fitting TRBD1. J lost 0 bases, V lost 2 bases, and 3 bases had no gene match. The CDR3 runs 16 residues. Germline loops: CDR1 LNHDA, CDR2 SQIVND (reference sequence). CDR3 coding DNA: TGTGCCAGTAGTATACGGGGACAGGCTAGCAATCAGCCCCAGCATTTT. This sequence encodes CASSIRGQASNQPQHF.

V is TRBV6-5 and J is TRBJ2-7; D is unclear. Deletions cut 7 bases from V and 3 bases from J, with 16 bases between. The CDR3 contains 14 residues. Germline V lookup: CDR1 MNHEY, CDR2 SVGAGI. CDR3 sequence: CASTPQARSYEQYF. The CDR3 DNA is TGTGCCAGCACCCCCCAGGCGCGGAGCTACGAGCAGTACTTC.

CDR3 sequence: CASRLSTGESSYEQYF. The DNA of the CDR3 is TGTGCCAGCAGACTCTCGACAGGGGAAAGCTCCTACGAGCAGTACTTC. The V and J genes are TRBV28 and TRBJ2-7; 8 positions agree with TRBD1. CDR1 and CDR2 (germline): MDHEN, SYDVKM. V was clipped by 6 bases and J by 0 bases; unmatched bases: 10. The CDR3 is 16 residues long.

The chain couples TRBV5-6 to TRBJ1-6; TRBD1 might be the D (6 bases). Germline lookup yields CDR1 SGHDT and CDR2 YYEEEE. The CDR3 loop spans 14 amino acids. V shed 4 bases and J shed 9 bases, with 14 bases lying between them. The chain's CDR3 is CASSLRGSGSPLHF. The CDR3 DNA sequence: TGTGCCAGCAGCCTCAGGGGTTCTGGTTCACCCCTCCACTTT.

The rearrangement joins TRBV18 to TRBJ2-7; TRBD1 or TRBD2 may be the D gene (5 bases each). Looked up from germline, CDR1 is KGHSH and CDR2 is LQKENI. The CDR3 sequence is 15 residues long. With 1 base removed from V and 1 base from J, the gap between germline ends came to 11 bases. The DNA of the CDR3 is TGTGCCAGCTCACCACGGGACCTGGGGTCCTACGAGCAGTACTTC. Amino acid sequence: CASSPRDLGSYEQYF. Full variable domain (missing parts from reference TRBV18 and TRBJ2-7): NAGVMQNPRHLVRRRGQEARLRCSPMKGHSHVYWYRQLPEEGLKFMVYLQKENIIDESGMPKERFSAEFPKEGPSILRIQQVVRGDSAAYFCASSPRDLGSYEQYFGPGTRLTVT.

The V and J genes are TRBV30 and TRBJ1-3; 7 bases fit TRBD1. The V and J ends lost 5 bases and 4 bases, in that order; junction bases with no gene match: 8. Germline V CDR1 and CDR2: GTSNPN, SVGIG (reference sequence). The CDR3 consists of 14 residues. The CDR3 sequence: CAWSSQGKGNTIYF. CDR3 nucleotides: TGTGCCTGGTCTTCACAGGGGAAGGGAAACACCATATATTTT.